These 2 T cell receptor beta chains came from one sample sequenced in a study of T cells in Graves' hyperthyroidism and ophthalmopathy. Regions amplified from RNA transcripts were the TCR beta CDR3 regions. The HTBI set primed first-round TCR CDR3 RT-PCR. MiXCR was run by TCRdb on the multiplex PCR reads, yielding one entry per CDR3 protein. The data show roughly 500,000 distinct CDR3 sequences, with about 15% seen just once and about 29% held by the top ten. The material sequenced was blood. Receptors were obtained from a woman under 40 with Graves' ophthalmopathy.

This clonotype was seen only a few times. This sequence joins TRBV28 and TRBJ1-4, with D possibly being TRBD1 (5 bases). The CDR3 length is 14 residues. V was clipped by 2 bases and J by 7 bases, with 11 bases between them. CDR1 is MDHEN, CDR2 SYDVKM, per germline. The CDR3 region is CASSLGGVGEKLFF. CDR3 bases: TGTGCCAGCAGTTTAGGGGGGGTTGGTGAAAAACTGTTTTTT. Variable domain in full (rest from reference TRBV28 and TRBJ1-4): DVKVTQSSRYLVKRTGEKVFLECVQDMDHENMFWYRQDPGLGLRLIYFSYDVKMKEKGDIPEGYSVSREKKERFSLILESASTNQTSMYLCASSLGGVGEKLFFGSGTQLSVL.

The chain couples TRBV20-1 to TRBJ2-7; the D gene could be TRBD1 or TRBD2 (6 bases each). The CDR3 has 15 residues. V lost 0 bases and J lost 3, with 15 bases in between. Germline CDR1 is DFQATT and CDR2 is SNEGSKA (reference sequence). This chain's CDR3 is CSARDFTRGLYEQYF. CDR3 bases: TGCAGTGCTAGAGATTTTACTCGGGGGCTCTACGAGCAGTACTTC.